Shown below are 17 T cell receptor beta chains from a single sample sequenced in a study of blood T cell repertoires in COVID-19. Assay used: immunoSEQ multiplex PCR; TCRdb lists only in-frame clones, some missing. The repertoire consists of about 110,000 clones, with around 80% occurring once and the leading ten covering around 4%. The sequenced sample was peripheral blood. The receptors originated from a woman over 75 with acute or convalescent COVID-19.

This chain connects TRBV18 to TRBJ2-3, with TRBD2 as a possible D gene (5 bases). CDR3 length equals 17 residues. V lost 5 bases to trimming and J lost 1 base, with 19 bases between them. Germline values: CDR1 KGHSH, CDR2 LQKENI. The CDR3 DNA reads TGTGCCAGCTCAGGAGGTACAGCCGGTCGGGGCACAGATACGCAGTATTTT. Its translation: CASSGGTAGRGTDTQYF.

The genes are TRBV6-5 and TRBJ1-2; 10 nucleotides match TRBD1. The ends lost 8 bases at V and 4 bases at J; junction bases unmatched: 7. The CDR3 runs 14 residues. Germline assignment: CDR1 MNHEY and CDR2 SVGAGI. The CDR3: CASLGTGDSYGYTF. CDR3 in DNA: TGTGCCAGCTTAGGGACAGGGGATAGCTATGGCTACACCTTC.

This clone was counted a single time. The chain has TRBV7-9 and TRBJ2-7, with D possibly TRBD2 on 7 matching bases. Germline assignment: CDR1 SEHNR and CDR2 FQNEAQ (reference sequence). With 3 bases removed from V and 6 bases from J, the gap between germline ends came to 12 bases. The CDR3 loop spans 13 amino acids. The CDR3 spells CASSLGGGGEQYF. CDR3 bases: TGTGCCAGCAGCTTGGGAGGGGGAGGCGAGCAGTACTTC.

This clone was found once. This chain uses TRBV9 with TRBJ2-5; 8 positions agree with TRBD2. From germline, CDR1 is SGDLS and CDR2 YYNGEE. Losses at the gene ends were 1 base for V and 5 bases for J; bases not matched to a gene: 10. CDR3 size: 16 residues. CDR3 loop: CASSVLAGGLEETQYF. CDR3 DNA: TGTGCCAGCAGCGTATTGGCGGGAGGATTGGAGGAGACCCAGTACTTC.

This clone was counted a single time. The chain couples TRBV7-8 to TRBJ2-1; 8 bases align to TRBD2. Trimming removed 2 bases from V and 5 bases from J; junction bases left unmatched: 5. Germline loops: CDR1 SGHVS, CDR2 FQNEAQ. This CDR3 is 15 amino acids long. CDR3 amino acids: CASSLSGSGNNEQFF. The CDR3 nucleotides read TGTGCCAGCAGCTTAAGCGGGAGTGGGAACAATGAGCAGTTCTTC.

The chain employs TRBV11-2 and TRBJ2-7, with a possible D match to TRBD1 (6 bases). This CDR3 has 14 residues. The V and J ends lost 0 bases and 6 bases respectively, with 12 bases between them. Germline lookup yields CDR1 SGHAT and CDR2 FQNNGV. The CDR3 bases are TGTGCCAGCAGCTTAGATAACAGGGCGGCCGAGCAGTACTTC. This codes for CASSLDNRAAEQYF.

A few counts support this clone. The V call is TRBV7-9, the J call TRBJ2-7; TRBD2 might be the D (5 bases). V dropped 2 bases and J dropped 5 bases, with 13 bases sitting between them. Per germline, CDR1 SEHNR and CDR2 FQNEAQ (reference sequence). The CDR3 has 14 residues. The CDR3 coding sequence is TGTGCCAGCAGCTTATTTCAGGAGGCCGACGAGCAGTACTTC. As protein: CASSLFQEADEQYF.

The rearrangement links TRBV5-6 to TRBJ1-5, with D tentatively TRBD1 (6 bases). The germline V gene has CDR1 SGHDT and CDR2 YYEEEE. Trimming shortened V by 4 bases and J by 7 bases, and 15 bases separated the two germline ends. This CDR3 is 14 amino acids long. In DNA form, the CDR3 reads TGTGCCAGCAGCACCTACAGGGTAATGCAGCCCCAGCATTTT. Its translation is CASSTYRVMQPQHF.

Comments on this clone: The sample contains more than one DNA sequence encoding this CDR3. In nucleotides, the CDR3 is TGCGCCAGCAGCCAAGACTTAGCGGGGGGGCGACGAGAGCAGTTCTTC. Protein sequence: CASSQDLAGGRREQFF. The chain links TRBV4-1 to TRBJ2-1, with TRBD2 matching 11 bases. Trimming cost V 0 bases and J 10 bases; bases outside gene matches: 8. Germline V gene sequence: CDR1 MGHRA, CDR2 YSYEKL. The CDR3 extends over 16 amino acids.

The CDR3 loop is CASSPDRFNEQFF. CDR3 in DNA: TGTGCCAGCAGCCCAGACAGGTTCAATGAGCAGTTCTTC. This chain joins TRBV2 and TRBJ2-1; perhaps TRBD1 as D (6 bases). The CDR3 is 13 residues long. CDR1 and CDR2 from the germline V gene are SNHLY and FYNNEI. Trimming removed 6 bases at V and 6 bases at J, with 12 bases between. The full variable domain, in which reference TRBV2 and TRBJ2-1 provide the parts outside the CDR3, is EPEVTQTPSHQVTQMGQEVILRCVPISNHLYFYWYRQILGQKVEFLVSFYNNEISEKSEIFDDQFSVERPDGSNFTLKIRSTKLEDSAMYFCASSPDRFNEQFFGPGTRLTVL.

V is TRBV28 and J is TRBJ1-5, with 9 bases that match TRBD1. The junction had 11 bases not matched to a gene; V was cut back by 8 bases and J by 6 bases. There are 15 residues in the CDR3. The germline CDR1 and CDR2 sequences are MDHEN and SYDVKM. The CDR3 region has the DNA TGTGCCAGCTTTAACCTCGGACAGGGGAGTCAGCCCCAGCATTTT. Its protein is CASFNLGQGSQPQHF.

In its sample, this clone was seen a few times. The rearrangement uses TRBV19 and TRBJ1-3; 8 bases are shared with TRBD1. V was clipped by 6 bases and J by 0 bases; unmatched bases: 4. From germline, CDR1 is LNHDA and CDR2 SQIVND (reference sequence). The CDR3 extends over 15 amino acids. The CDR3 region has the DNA TGTGCCAGTAGCGGTGACAGGGGCTCTGGAAACACCATATATTTT. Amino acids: CASSGDRGSGNTIYF.

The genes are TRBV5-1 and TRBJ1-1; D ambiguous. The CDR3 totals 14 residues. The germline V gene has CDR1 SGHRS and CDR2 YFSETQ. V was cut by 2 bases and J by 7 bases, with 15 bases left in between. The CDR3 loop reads CASSFLLGADEAFF. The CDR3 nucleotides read TGCGCCAGCAGCTTTCTATTGGGAGCGGATGAAGCTTTCTTT.

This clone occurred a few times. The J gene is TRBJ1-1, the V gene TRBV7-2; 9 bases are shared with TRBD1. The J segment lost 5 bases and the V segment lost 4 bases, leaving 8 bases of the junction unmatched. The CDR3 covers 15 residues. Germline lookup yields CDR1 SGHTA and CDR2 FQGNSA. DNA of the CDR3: TGTGCCAGCAGCTGGACAGGGGATGGGGTGACTGAAGCTTTCTTT. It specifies CASSWTGDGVTEAFF.

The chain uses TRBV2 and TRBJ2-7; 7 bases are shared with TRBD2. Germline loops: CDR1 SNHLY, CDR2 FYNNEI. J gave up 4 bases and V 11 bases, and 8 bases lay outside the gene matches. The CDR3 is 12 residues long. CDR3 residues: CAGGETSYEQYF. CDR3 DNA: TGTGCCGGGGGGGAGACCTCATACGAGCAGTACTTC.

Here the CDR3 reads CASSRQPKNIQYF. The CDR3, as DNA: TGTGCCAGCAGCCGACAGCCCAAAAACATTCAGTACTTC. The gene calls are TRBV7-9 and TRBJ2-4; the D gene is possibly TRBD1 (5 bases). V dropped 5 bases and J dropped 2 bases, with 7 bases sitting between them. Germline lookup yields CDR1 SEHNR and CDR2 FQNEAQ (reference sequence). CDR3 length: 13 amino acids.

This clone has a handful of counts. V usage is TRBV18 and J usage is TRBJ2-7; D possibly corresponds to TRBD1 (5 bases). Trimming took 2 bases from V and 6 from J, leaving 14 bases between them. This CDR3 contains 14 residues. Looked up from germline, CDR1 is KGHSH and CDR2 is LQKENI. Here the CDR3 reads CASSPLAGQGEQYF. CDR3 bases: TGTGCCAGCTCACCATTGGCTGGGCAGGGCGAGCAGTACTTC.